This TCR beta chain was recovered during a study of neurological immune-mediated disorders. Study-wide points: The absence of any CDR3 amino acid sequence shared by expanded clones across subjects suggests that repertoires were private in all groups.

The cDNA was produced through 5'RACE with 10-nucleotide random UMIs. TCRdb redid the calling of the 5' RACE reads with MiXCR, one entry per CDR3 protein. Here the sample spans tens of thousands of distinct CDR3 sequences, 4.5% being singletons. This clonotype appeared many times. The antigen remains unidentified. This sequence originates from a man aged 25 to 40 with multiple sclerosis. Sequenced material: PBMCs.

The CDR3 nucleotides are TGCAGTGCTAGAGATCTGGGGGAAGGGAGGTACGAGCAGTACTTC. The encoded protein is CSARDLGEGRYEQYF. V usage is TRBV20-1 and J usage is TRBJ2-7, with a weak D call TRBD2 (6 bases). This CDR3 has 15 amino acids. The V end lost 0 bases, the J end lost 4 bases, and 16 bases lay between the germline ends. Germline assignment: CDR1 DFQATT and CDR2 SNEGSKA (reference sequence).